The rows below give T cell receptor beta chains drawn from one sample of a study of identical twins. MiXCR, applied by TCRdb to the 5' RACE reads, yields one record per CDR3 protein. The sample records around 280,000 distinct CDR3 sequences, about 8.3% being singletons. These data were also reused for a study on yellow fever vaccine responses in identical twins.

Sequences were obtained from memory (CD45RO+) T cells sorted from blood. All receptors derive from a woman between 18 and 30 years old in good health. Each CDR3 is given with its conserved first and last residue. A D gene is named only where the DNA matches it firmly. Size is stated for part of the rows, as once, few or many counts, or as a class when the clone is expanded.

d_call	clone_size	v_call	j_call	cdr3_nt	cdr3_aa
NA	few	TRBV6-5	TRBJ1-1	TGTGCCAGCAGTCCGACAGAATCGCAAGCTTTCTTT	CASSPTESQAFF
NA	NA	TRBV4-1	TRBJ2-5	TGCGCCAGCAGCCAAGGGTCTAATTTTGAGACCCAGTACTTC	CASSQGSNFETQYF
NA	many	TRBV27	TRBJ1-5	TGTGCCAGCAGTAAGCATAGCAATCAGCCCCAGCATTTT	CASSKHSNQPQHF
NA	NA	TRBV15	TRBJ2-4	TGTGCCACCAGCTTTCCCCAGGGTGCGGGCAAAAACATTCAGTACTTC	CATSFPQGAGKNIQYF
TRBD2	many	TRBV5-1	TRBJ2-3	TGCGCCAGCAGCAAGGGGACTAGCGGGGTGAACACAGATACGCAGTATTTT	CASSKGTSGVNTDTQYF
NA	few	TRBV7-8	TRBJ2-1	TGTGCCAGCCGCTCGGCCGTTCGAAGCTCCTACAATGAGCAGTTCTTC	CASRSAVRSSYNEQFF
TRBD1	NA	TRBV5-1	TRBJ1-4	TGCGCCAGCAGCCCGAGACAGGGGGCGGATGAAAAACTGTTTTTT	CASSPRQGADEKLFF
NA	many	TRBV5-1	TRBJ2-1	TGCGCCAGCAGCTTGGCCCGGCCGTCCAATGAGCAGTTCTTC	CASSLARPSNEQFF
TRBD1	many	TRBV15	TRBJ2-4	TGTGCCACCAGCTCACAAAAACAGGGGAATGTTGACATTCAGTACTTC	CATSSQKQGNVDIQYF
NA	many	TRBV5-1	TRBJ2-3	TGCGCCAGCAGCTTGTTTAGCGTCACAGATACGCAGTATTTT	CASSLFSVTDTQYF
NA	NA	TRBV6-4	TRBJ1-6	TGTGCCAGCAGTGACCGTGGCCCCCAAGGAAATTCACCCCTCCACTTT	CASSDRGPQGNSPLHF
NA	NA	TRBV25-1	TRBJ1-6	TGTGCCAGCAGTGGGCACCGGGGGGTTCGACACAGCTCCTATAATTCACCCCTCCACTTT	CASSGHRGVRHSSYNSPLHF
NA	NA	TRBV20-1	TRBJ2-3	TGCAGTGGCCACAGGGTACGCACAGATACGCAGTATTTT	CSGHRVRTDTQYF
NA	many	TRBV12-3/TRBV12-4	TRBJ1-2	TGTGCCAGCAGTTTTAGTGAGAACTATGGCTACACCTTC	CASSFSENYGYTF
TRBD1	many	TRBV4-2	TRBJ2-3	TGTGCCAGCAGCCCATCAGGGGGTTCATCAGATACGCAGTATTTT	CASSPSGGSSDTQYF
TRBD2	NA	TRBV28	TRBJ2-6	TGTGCCAGCACCCAACCCGGGGGGGGGGCTGGGGCCAACGTCCTGACTTTC	CASTQPGGGAGANVLTF
TRBD2	NA	TRBV5-5	TRBJ2-1	TGTGCCAGCAGCTTGGGTGCGGGAGGGGGTGAGCAGTTCTTC	CASSLGAGGGEQFF
TRBD2	many	TRBV9	TRBJ2-7	TGTGCCAGCAGCGGAACCCAGCGGGGGGCCTACCCCTACGAGCAGTACTTC	CASSGTQRGAYPYEQYF